The 15 T cell receptor beta chains in this list originate from one sample, sequenced in a study of technical replicates of blood from a few donors. The assay was immunoSEQ multiplex PCR, and TCRdb's table has in-frame clones only and misses some. The sample records about 75,000 clones, 97% being singletons. Sequenced: T cells isolated from PBMCs. Source of these receptors: a human donor in good health.

In nucleotides, the CDR3 is TGTGCCACCAGCAACCCGGGGGGGGGCGATAAAAGGGGGCACCCCTATGGCTACACCTTC. It specifies CATSNPGGGDKRGHPYGYTF. The chain couples TRBV15 to TRBJ1-2, with 7 nucleotides matching TRBD1. From germline, CDR1 is LNHNV and CDR2 YYDKDF (reference sequence). V dropped 4 bases and J dropped 4; count of bases not matched to a gene: 24. The CDR3 is 20 residues long. The full variable domain, completed using reference TRBV15 and TRBJ1-2, is DAMVIQNPRYQVTQFGKPVTLSCSQTLNHNVMYWYQQKSSQAPKLLFHYYDKDFNNEADTPDNFQSRRPNTSFCFLDIRSPGLGDTAMYLCATSNPGGGDKRGHPYGYTFGSGTRLTVV.

This chain joins TRBV14 and TRBJ1-4; D is unresolved. Trimming stripped 1 base from V and 6 bases from J, with 12 bases between. The CDR3 contains 15 residues. Germline V CDR1 and CDR2: SGHDN, FVKESK. The CDR3 reads CASSQGQFGYEKLFF. In DNA form, the CDR3 reads TGTGCCAGCAGCCAAGGACAATTCGGTTATGAAAAACTGTTTTTT.

The chain recombines TRBV7-2 with TRBJ2-7; 7 bases map to TRBD1. V lost 6 bases, J lost 3 bases, and 8 bases stayed unmatched. The CDR3 is made up of 14 amino acids. The germline V gene encodes CDR1 SGHTA and CDR2 FQGNSA. This CDR3 reads CASRPQGVLYEQYF. The CDR3 DNA reads TGTGCCAGCAGACCGCAGGGGGTTCTCTACGAGCAGTACTTC. Together with reference TRBV7-2 and TRBJ2-7, the CDR3 gives the full variable domain: GAGVSQSPSNKVTEKGKDVELRCDPISGHTALYWYRQSLGQGLEFLIYFQGNSAPDKSGLPSDRFSAERTGGSVSTLTIQRTQQEDSAVYLCASRPQGVLYEQYFGPGTRLTVT.

The chain combines TRBV27 with TRBJ2-5; perhaps TRBD2 as D (6 bases). The J call may be faulty, since TRBJ2-7 better matches the DNA end. Per the germline V gene, CDR1 is MNHEY and CDR2 is SMNVEV (reference sequence). CDR3 length: 13 amino acids. This CDR3 is CASSRDSRDEQYF. The DNA for the CDR3 is TGTGCCAGCAGTAGGGACTCTCGCGACGAGCAGTACTTC.

V usage is TRBV28 and J usage is TRBJ1-1, with D perhaps TRBD1 (5 bases). From germline, CDR1 is MDHEN and CDR2 SYDVKM. V was cut by 3 bases and J by 5 bases, with 10 bases left in between. CDR3 length: 13 residues. CDR3 DNA: TGTGCCAGCAGTTTGGGGGGGGGAACTGAAGCTTTCTTT. Amino acid sequence: CASSLGGGTEAFF.

The genes are TRBV10-3 and TRBJ1-5; no clear D. Germline CDR1 ENHRY, CDR2 SYGVKD. Trimming shortened V by 0 bases and J by 0 bases, and 12 bases separated the two germline ends. This CDR3 spans 17 amino acids. As DNA, the CDR3 is TGTGCCATCAGTGAGTCCCTCCCGGGGTATAGCAATCAGCCCCAGCATTTT. Translation gives CAISESLPGYSNQPQHF.

The V call is TRBV9, the J call TRBJ2-7, with 7 bases identical to TRBD2. Germline V lookup: CDR1 SGDLS, CDR2 YYNGEE. Germline trimming cut 3 bases from V and 6 bases from J; bases unmatched to any gene: 12. The CDR3 has 15 residues. The DNA for the CDR3 is TGTGCCAGCAGCGCGATTAGCGGGTCGTTGGGCGAGCAGTACTTC. Its translation: CASSAISGSLGEQYF.

This chain links TRBV27 with TRBJ2-1; maybe TRBD2 (6 bases). Trimming removed 6 bases from V and 0 bases from J, with 15 bases in between. The CDR3 sequence is 16 residues long. Germline CDR1 reads MNHEY; CDR2 reads SMNVEV (reference sequence). CDR3 bases: TGTGCCAGCAGGCGGTTTGGGACTGGCTCCTACAATGAGCAGTTCTTC. Translating it yields CASRRFGTGSYNEQFF.

This chain connects TRBV7-2 to TRBJ2-7, with D possibly being TRBD1 (6 bases). The CDR3 spans 15 residues. The V end lost 0 bases, the J end lost 7 bases, and 16 bases lay between the germline ends. Germline CDR1 is SGHTA and CDR2 is FQGNSA. The CDR3 region has the DNA TGTGCCAGCAGCTTAGCTTGGGGGCCGGGTAAGGAGCAGTACTTC. Translated: CASSLAWGPGKEQYF.

The genes are TRBV4-1 and TRBJ1-1, with unresolved D. Germline CDR1 and CDR2: MGHRA and YSYEKL. This CDR3 comprises 16 residues. The V end lost 1 base, the J end lost 0 bases, and 12 bases lay between the germline ends. CDR3 residues: CASSQGKPLMNTEAFF. The CDR3 region has the DNA TGCGCCAGCAGCCAAGGAAAGCCACTCATGAACACTGAAGCTTTCTTT.

This sequence joins TRBV7-9 and TRBJ2-3; D unresolved. CDR3 length equals 15 residues. Germline V gene data show CDR1 as SEHNR and CDR2 as FQNEAQ (reference sequence). V shed 5 bases and J shed 0 bases, with 12 bases lying between them. As DNA, the CDR3 is TGTGCCAGCAGCGAGACACAAATAAGCACAGATACGCAGTATTTT. Its translation: CASSETQISTDTQYF.

The chain joins TRBV6-5 to TRBJ1-1; a weak D match, TRBD1 (6 bases). The ends were cut back, 6 bases at V and 4 bases at J, with 6 bases in the middle. Germline CDR1 reads MNHEY; CDR2 reads SVGAGI. CDR3 size: 11 residues. CDR3 DNA sequence: TGTGCCAGCAGACAGGGCACTGAAGCTTTCTTT. Translation: CASRQGTEAFF.

CDR3 in amino acids: CASSLFPGELFF. CDR3 sequence (DNA): TGTGCCAGCAGCTTGTTTCCCGGGGAGCTGTTTTTT. The chain is built from TRBV27 and TRBJ2-2; no clear D. The CDR3 is made up of 12 amino acids. V was trimmed by 6 bases and J by 6 bases, leaving 8 bases between them. Germline-derived CDR1 and CDR2 are MNHEY and SMNVEV (reference sequence).

The chain is built from TRBV13 and TRBJ1-1; D unclear. Germline V gene sequence: CDR1 PRHDT, CDR2 FYEKMQ (reference sequence). Trimming pared 6 bases from V and 0 bases from J, leaving 14 bases between. There are 15 residues in the CDR3. The CDR3 nucleotides read TGTGCCAGCAGTTCCCCCCAATCCATGAACACTGAAGCTTTCTTT. Encoded protein: CASSSPQSMNTEAFF.

The V and J genes are TRBV5-1 and TRBJ1-2; 8 nucleotides align to TRBD1. Germline lookup yields CDR1 SGHRS and CDR2 YFSETQ. Trimming cost V 5 bases and J 4 bases; bases outside gene matches: 4. The CDR3 contains 13 residues. The CDR3 here is CASRTGEAYGYTF. The CDR3 DNA reads TGCGCCAGCAGGACAGGGGAGGCCTATGGCTACACCTTC.